These T cell receptor beta chains were read from a single sample in a study of OX40 agonist ivuxolimab in advanced cancers. Clones were sequenced by immunoSEQ multiplex PCR, and TCRdb holds only the in-frame ones, with some missing. The data show about 50,000 clones, 91% seen once. The sample in question was CD4+ or CD8+ T cells sorted from blood, obtained in a trial of the OX40 agonist ivuxolimab. The source of these receptors is an adult with an advanced solid tumor such as melanoma, head and neck, liver or kidney cancer. Each CDR3 is given with its conserved first and last residue. The order of the fields is V gene, clone size, J gene, D gene, CDR3 DNA, CDR3 protein. D genes are given only for firm matches. Clone size is not always given. Where it is, it says once, few, many or a class for expanded clones.

V gene: TRBV7-9; clone size: .; J gene: TRBJ1-1; D gene: TRBD1; CDR3 DNA: TGTGCCAGCAGCTCCAGGGGGGGGGACACTGAAGCTTTCTTT; CDR3 protein: CASSSRGGDTEAFF
V gene: TRBV29-1; clone size: .; J gene: TRBJ2-5; D gene: TRBD1; CDR3 DNA: TGCAGCGTTGAAGATTTTGGGGACAGGCACCAAGAGACCCAGTACTTC; CDR3 protein: CSVEDFGDRHQETQYF
V gene: TRBV15; clone size: .; J gene: TRBJ1-4; D gene: .; CDR3 DNA: TGTGCCACCAGCAGACCCCCGGGAAGGGGAGTCGAAAAACTGTTTTTT; CDR3 protein: CATSRPPGRGVEKLFF
V gene: TRBV15; clone size: .; J gene: TRBJ2-4; D gene: .; CDR3 DNA: TGTGCCACCAGCAGAGGAGCGTCCACGGGCCTAGCCAAAAACATTCAGTACTTC; CDR3 protein: CATSRGASTGLAKNIQYF
V gene: TRBV28; clone size: .; J gene: TRBJ1-2; D gene: TRBD1; CDR3 DNA: TGTGCCAGCAGTTTAGGACCGGGGACAGGGTTTGGCTACACCTTC; CDR3 protein: CASSLGPGTGFGYTF
V gene: TRBV5-6; clone size: .; J gene: TRBJ1-2; D gene: TRBD1; CDR3 DNA: TGTGCCAGCACCCTCCCACAGGGGGTGAATGGCTACACCTTC; CDR3 protein: CASTLPQGVNGYTF
V gene: TRBV4-1; clone size: .; J gene: TRBJ2-1; D gene: .; CDR3 DNA: TGCGCCAGCAGCCAAGATCCAGGGTGGGGCTCCTACAATGAGCAGTTCTTC; CDR3 protein: CASSQDPGWGSYNEQFF
V gene: TRBV14; clone size: .; J gene: TRBJ2-1; D gene: .; CDR3 DNA: TGTGCCAGCAGTCAGCGGTTGCGGGATGAGCAGTTCTTC; CDR3 protein: CASSQRLRDEQFF
V gene: TRBV10-3; clone size: once; J gene: TRBJ2-7; D gene: TRBD2; CDR3 DNA: TGTGCCATCAGTGAGTCTGAGGTTAGCGGGAGTCTCCACGAGCAGTACTTC; CDR3 protein: CAISESEVSGSLHEQYF
V gene: TRBV7-2; clone size: .; J gene: TRBJ2-1; D gene: .; CDR3 DNA: TGTGCCAGCAGCCCGGACAACTACAATGAGCAGTTCTTC; CDR3 protein: CASSPDNYNEQFF
V gene: TRBV28; clone size: .; J gene: TRBJ1-5; D gene: .; CDR3 DNA: TGTGCCAGCAGAGTTAGGTCGGGCAATCAGCCCCAGCATTTT; CDR3 protein: CASRVRSGNQPQHF
V gene: TRBV2; clone size: .; J gene: TRBJ2-1; D gene: .; CDR3 DNA: TGTGCCAGCAGAGCAGGGATTGATTACAATGAGCAGTTCTTC; CDR3 protein: CASRAGIDYNEQFF